The entry below gives a single T cell receptor beta chain sequence along with its context. Per the authors' pipeline: Cell counts per sample came from amplifying reference gene primers. The protocol was immunoSEQ multiplex PCR, while the TCRdb copy is restricted to in-frame clones and leaves out a portion. The V and J calls and clone size were taken over from that table, and D and trimming were inferred from the DNA. The sample shows 150,000 to 250,000 clones, about 95% of them seen only once. The data were taken from a study of blood T cell repertoires in COVID-19. As for the study in general: Nucleic acid was either cDNA or gDNA, and it came from T cells, B-cell-depleted T cells, or PBMCs.

CDR3 length: 19 amino acids. Enrollment of patients from Seattle took place during active infection, with longitudinal follow-up. This sequence originates from a man aged 30 to 39 with COVID-19, enrolled during active disease. Sequencing was done on a sample of peripheral blood. The rearrangement uses TRBV7-5 and TRBJ1-5. TRBV7-5 is a pseudogene segment. CDR3 amino acids: CVRSLEAEVAGWSNQPQHF. CDR3 in DNA: TGTGTCAGAAGCTTAGAGGCCGAGGTGGCGGGTTGGAGCAATCAGCCCCAGCATTTT.